A single T cell receptor (beta chain) is shown here with its context. This clonotype was found many times. Its antigen specificity is not known. Base quality data are lacking; no much larger clone is found one base away. CDR1 is given as KGHDR and CDR2 as SFDVKD, both from the germline V gene. The CDR3 numbers 15 residues from cysteine through phenylalanine. Only CDR3 DNA is held: 45 bases, read in frame from base 1. V was cut back by 5 bases and J by 2 bases, leaving a gap of 13 bases between them. The source of the sample is a study of T cells in Graves' hyperthyroidism and ophthalmopathy (dated 2019 in TCRdb). At the level of the whole study: To identify distinguishing TCR V-J signatures, a discovery cohort of around 98 patients was used, comprising some 45 with Graves' ophthalmopathy and roughly 60 with stable Graves' hyperthyroidism. For training and testing, the 100 or so patients in the discovery cohort were randomly divided in a 7:3 ratio. Once sampling was done, hyperthyroidism patients were given methimazole at a starting dose of 30 mg daily, whereas ophthalmopathy patients were given high-dose intravenous methylprednisolone. Thyroid tissue and blood T-cell repertoires from roughly six Graves' hyperthyroidism patients were also compared in the study. The paper reports TCR Vbeta CDR3 sequencing of over 120 peripheral blood samples: under 45 ophthalmopathy, roughly 80 hyperthyroidism and 17 progressor patients. Whether ophthalmopathy could be predicted prospectively was tested in an independent validation cohort made up of roughly 19 hyperthyroidism patients plus 17 patients who later progressed to ophthalmopathy. Points the paper makes about the study in general: In cross-validation, a model built on a 13 V-J signature told ophthalmopathy apart from stable hyperthyroidism with under 90% sensitivity and approximately 84% specificity, and in testing the same model reached 80%/75%. Blood samples also contained most of the expanded thyroid clonotypes (frequency above 0.001), which suggests that blood repertoires may reflect thyroid immune responses. In validation, progression to ophthalmopathy was predicted by the model with roughly 69% sensitivity and roughly 72% specificity, a median of around 6.5 months before onset. No statistical method was used to set the sample size in advance, and investigators knew the group allocation.

The TCR beta CDR3 regions were amplified from the RNA transcripts. For the first round of RT-PCR on the TCR CDR3, the HTBI primer set was used together with the Qiagen OneStep RT-PCR kit. A second multiplex PCR round built the libraries, followed by size selection and purification. Paired-end sequencing of the libraries was performed with 100 bp reads on an Illumina HiSeq2000. The published analysis was carried out like this. SOAPnuke was used to process the raw data, removing reads that contained adapters or uncalled bases, had a mean Phred below 15, or lacked an exact match to the constant primer or identifier. COPE v1.2.5 was used to merge high-quality paired reads, and clonotypes were defined as unique nucleotide sequences. MiTCR v1.1 was used to align the clonotypes against IMGT TRBV, TRBD and TRBJ reference segments. The analysis included only V-J combinations with a frequency above 0.0001, which together covered 99% to 99.2% of the repertoires. The TCS score was defined as the ratio of F50 (clonal expansion) to E x V (chaos), calculated using BLOSUM62-based TCRdist between CDR3 peptides within each V-J. Welch's t-statistics and random forest reduced around 520 V-J features to under 15, which were used in a naive Bayes classifier (R e1071). Thyroid-blood repertoire similarity was quantified with the Morisita-Horn index. The public sequencing data were trimmed at Q25 with fastp and processed into clonotypes with MiXCR by TCRdb, which kept only in-frame beta chains. Each CDR3 protein gets just one entry, which takes the most common genes and DNA from the rows behind it. TCRdb's processing, not the study's, gives the V and J calls here. Here the sample has some 92,000 distinct CDR3 sequences; approximately 39% occur a single time. More than 8.5% of the sample is held by the ten biggest clonotypes.

A patient counted as having stable Graves' hyperthyroidism if no progression to ophthalmopathy occurred over 18 months of follow-up. Hyperthyroidism patients were aged 18 to 65 years and newly diagnosed, with disease duration of less than 2 months. The study excluded patients with uncontrolled infections, other autoimmune diseases, pregnancy or lactation. Clinical symptoms, serum thyroxine and TRAb, thyroid ultrasound, and orbital computed tomography formed the basis for the diagnoses. Trizol reagent was used to extract total RNA, and RNA quality was then checked on an Agilent 2100 Bioanalyzer. The V and J genes are TRBV24-1 and TRBJ2-3; D gene: possibly TRBD1, on 6 matching bases. The receptor was isolated from a woman younger than 45 with Graves' hyperthyroidism. The sequenced material came from peripheral blood or thyroid tissue (not recorded which). The CDR3 protein sequence reads: CATSAPDRITDTQYF. The nucleotides read TGTGCCACCAGTGCCCCGGACAGAATCACAGATACGCAGTATTTT.